The 24 T cell receptor beta chains in this list originate from one sample, sequenced in a study of cytomegalovirus exposure and HLA in healthy donors. The PCR employed 60 Vbeta primers together with 13 Jbeta primers. Assay used: immunoSEQ multiplex PCR; TCRdb lists only in-frame clones, some missing. The sample gives 110,000 or so clones, 70% to 85% of which show up once; around 2.5% is in the top ten. What was sequenced was PBMCs. These receptors were collected from a woman between 18 and 29 years old in good health and CMV-seronegative.

V gene TRBV25-1 combines with J gene TRBJ1-1; D remains unclear. Germline-derived CDR1 and CDR2 are MGHDK and SYGVNS. The CDR3 has 14 amino acids. Between the trimmed V and J ends, which lost 3 bases and 1 base, there was a span of 9 bases. CDR3 region: CASSDGVTNTEAFF. The DNA of the CDR3 is TGTGCCAGCAGTGACGGGGTAACGAACACTGAAGCTTTCTTT.

The genes are TRBV6-5 and TRBJ2-1; the D gene is possibly TRBD2 (5 bases). The V gene lost 2 bases and the J gene lost 1 base, with 9 bases spanning the gap. Germline V gene sequence: CDR1 MNHEY, CDR2 SVGAGI. The CDR3 has 15 amino acids. CDR3 bases: TGTGCCAGCAGTTACAGAGAGCGGTCCTACAATGAGCAGTTCTTC. Its protein is CASSYRERSYNEQFF.

The rearrangement links TRBV5-8 to TRBJ2-3; 10 bases match TRBD2. The length of the CDR3 is 15 residues. V was clipped by 3 bases and J by 3 bases; unmatched bases: 4. Germline V gene data show CDR1 as SGHTS and CDR2 as YDEGEE. The CDR3 spells CASSSLAGETDTQYF. In nucleotides, the CDR3 is TGTGCCAGCAGCTCGCTAGCGGGAGAAACAGATACGCAGTATTTT.

In its sample, this clone was seen once. The genes are TRBV5-6 and TRBJ2-1, with 10 bases matching TRBD2. In germline, CDR1 is SGHDT, CDR2 YYEEEE. There are 18 residues in the CDR3. The junction had 9 bases not matched to a gene; V was cut back by 0 bases and J by 3 bases. CDR3 nucleotides: TGTGCCAGCAGCTTGGACGGCTTAGCGGGAGGTTTCTACAATGAGCAGTTCTTC. The encoded protein is CASSLDGLAGGFYNEQFF.

The chain combines TRBV5-5 with TRBJ1-1; no definite D call. CDR1 is SGHKS and CDR2 is YYEKEE in the germline V gene (reference sequence). The CDR3 contains 14 residues. Between the trimmed V and J ends, which lost 0 bases and 1 base, there was a span of 7 bases. CDR3 amino acids: CASSLGHANTEAFF. CDR3 DNA: TGTGCCAGCAGCTTGGGGCACGCGAACACTGAAGCTTTCTTT.

The chain couples TRBV7-9 to TRBJ1-1, with D possibly being TRBD1 (5 bases). Germline V gives CDR1 SEHNR, CDR2 FQNEAQ (reference sequence). This CDR3 contains 14 residues. The germline V and J ends were trimmed by 5 bases and 5 bases, with 15 bases remaining between them. The chain's CDR3 is CASSPGWGLTEAFF. CDR3 nucleotide sequence: TGTGCCAGCAGCCCCGGCTGGGGCTTGACTGAAGCTTTCTTT.

This clone was counted only a few times. The chain uses TRBV29-1 and TRBJ1-2, with D maybe TRBD1 (5 bases). V was shortened by 7 bases and J by 11 bases, with 23 bases between the two germline ends. CDR3 length: 13 amino acids. In germline, CDR1 is SQVTM, CDR2 ANQGSEA. In nucleotides, the CDR3 is TGCAGCGCCCCGGCAGAGTCCACCGGGGGGTACACCTTC. Protein product: CSAPAESTGGYTF.

This chain uses TRBV7-2 with TRBJ2-2; 12 nucleotides match TRBD2. CDR1 and CDR2 (germline): SGHTA, FQGNSA. The CDR3 loop spans 15 amino acids. With V trimmed by 6 bases and J by 7 bases, 6 bases remained unmatched. The CDR3 region is CASRLAGGSGGELFF. DNA of the CDR3: TGTGCCAGCAGGCTAGCGGGGGGGTCAGGCGGGGAGCTGTTTTTT. The complete variable domain, with remaining parts taken from reference TRBV7-2 and TRBJ2-2, reads GAGVSQSPSNKVTEKGKDVELRCDPISGHTALYWYRQSLGQGLEFLIYFQGNSAPDKSGLPSDRFSAERTGGSVSTLTIQRTQQEDSAVYLCASRLAGGSGGELFFGEGSRLTVL.

The rearrangement links TRBV5-1 to TRBJ2-2; tentative D call: TRBD1 (6 bases). V lost 3 bases and J 6 bases, leaving 9 bases between the germline ends. The V gene's germline CDR1 is SGHRS and CDR2 YFSETQ. This CDR3 has 13 amino acids. The CDR3 nucleotides are TGCGCCAGCAGCTGGTCAGGGGCCGGGGAGCTGTTTTTT. It is translated as CASSWSGAGELFF.

This chain joins TRBV6-1 and TRBJ2-1; TRBD1 matches at 7 bases. The junction had 7 bases not matched to a gene; V was cut back by 4 bases and J by 4 bases. This CDR3 has 15 amino acids. CDR1 is MNHNS, CDR2 SASEGT, per germline. Written as DNA, the CDR3 is TGTGCCAGCAGTGCCCGGGACAGAGGGTACAATGAGCAGTTCTTC. Protein product: CASSARDRGYNEQFF.

The chain joins TRBV7-2 to TRBJ2-3; the D gene is possibly TRBD1 (6 bases). Looked up from germline, CDR1 is SGHTA and CDR2 is FQGNSA. V dropped 5 bases and J dropped 6 bases, with 15 bases sitting between them. CDR3 size: 14 residues. CDR3 loop: CASSAGTNGDTQYF. The CDR3 nucleotides are TGTGCCAGCAGCGCAGGGACAAACGGGGATACGCAGTATTTT.

This sequence joins TRBV27 and TRBJ2-2; TRBD1 agrees at 9 bases. The V gene end was trimmed by 3 bases and the J gene end by 6 bases; junction bases not matched to a gene: 5. The CDR3 runs to 15 residues. Germline V gene data show CDR1 as MNHEY and CDR2 as SMNVEV (reference sequence). The CDR3 DNA follows: TGTGCCAGCAGTTTCGGGGACAGGGACTCCGGGGAGCTGTTTTTT. Protein product: CASSFGDRDSGELFF.

This clone has more than one count but fewer than ten. J is TRBJ1-1 and V is TRBV6-1, with D unresolved. Germline V lookup: CDR1 MNHNS, CDR2 SASEGT. Trimming shortened V by 2 bases and J by 4 bases, and 17 bases separated the two germline ends. This CDR3 is 16 amino acids long. CDR3 DNA sequence: TGTGCCAGCAGTGAATTTAGCGGGAGGGTCGGCACTGAAGCTTTCTTT. Protein sequence: CASSEFSGRVGTEAFF.

This clone showed up just a few times. The chain recombines TRBV5-5 with TRBJ2-6, with D maybe TRBD2 (5 bases). The length of the CDR3 is 16 residues. With 5 bases removed from V and 2 bases from J, the gap between germline ends came to 14 bases. Germline V gene data show CDR1 as SGHKS and CDR2 as YYEKEE (reference sequence). The CDR3 spells CASSTAGGAGANVLTF. The CDR3 region has the DNA TGTGCCAGCAGTACCGCGGGTGGAGCTGGGGCCAACGTCCTGACTTTC. Using reference TRBV5-5 and TRBJ2-6 for the parts outside the CDR3, the full variable domain is DAGVTQSPTHLIKTRGQQVTLRCSPISGHKSVSWYQQVLGQGPQFIFQYYEKEERGRGNFPDRFSARQFPNYSSELNVNALLLGDSALYLCASSTAGGAGANVLTFGAGSRLTVL.

The chain uses TRBV19 and TRBJ2-3, with D unresolved. V was pared by 4 bases and J by 8 bases, with 16 bases between. From germline, CDR1 is LNHDA and CDR2 SQIVND (reference sequence). There are 14 residues in the CDR3. The CDR3 coding sequence is TGTGCCAGTAGTACCTATGACCCAGAGGTTACGCAGTATTTT. Translating gives CASSTYDPEVTQYF.

The J gene is TRBJ2-7, the V gene TRBV7-8; tentatively, D is TRBD1 (6 bases). This CDR3 has 15 residues. Trimming cost V 5 bases and J 6 bases, with 20 bases left between them. Germline values: CDR1 SGHVS, CDR2 FQNEAQ. This CDR3 is CASSPAGTSFLEQYV. CDR3 bases: TGTGCCAGCAGCCCGGCCGGGACATCATTTCTCGAGCAGTACGTC.

The rearrangement uses TRBV5-6 and TRBJ2-7; TRBD1 matches 7 bases. Germline loops: CDR1 SGHDT, CDR2 YYEEEE. The V and J ends lost 1 base and 3 bases, in that order; junction bases with no gene match: 4. The CDR3 has 14 amino acids. The CDR3 region has the DNA TGTGCCAGCAGCTTGTGGAGGACAGGCTACGAGCAGTACTTC. It translates to CASSLWRTGYEQYF.

A few counts support this clone. This sequence joins TRBV5-6 and TRBJ1-4; 9 nucleotides match TRBD1. Germline CDR1 reads SGHDT; CDR2 reads YYEEEE. V lost 4 bases to trimming and J lost 7 bases; unmatched junction nucleotides: 2. The CDR3 covers 13 residues. This CDR3 is CASSMTGGEKLFF. The CDR3 region has the DNA TGTGCCAGCAGCATGACAGGGGGTGAAAAACTGTTTTTT.

This clone was recorded only once. CDR3 DNA sequence: TGTGCCAGCAGCGTAGGGGGAGGGGGAACAGATACGCAGTATTTT. Translation: CASSVGGGGTDTQYF. The V and J genes are TRBV9 and TRBJ2-3; perhaps TRBD2 as D (7 bases). Germline CDR1 SGDLS, CDR2 YYNGEE. This CDR3 contains 15 residues. The V end lost 0 bases, the J end lost 3 bases, and 11 bases lay between the germline ends.

The gene calls are TRBV29-1 and TRBJ2-7, with D perhaps matching TRBD2 (6 bases). The CDR3 spans 16 residues. Trimming cost V 2 bases and J 3 bases, with 20 bases left between them. The germline V gene has CDR1 SQVTM and CDR2 ANQGSEA. The chain's CDR3 is CSVESRGLAGIYEQYF. The DNA of the CDR3 is TGCAGCGTTGAAAGTAGAGGGCTGGCGGGGATCTACGAGCAGTACTTC.

This clone was detected once. The J gene is TRBJ1-5, the V gene TRBV6-6, with 8 nucleotides matching TRBD1. V lost 5 bases, J lost 3 bases, and 9 bases stayed unmatched. CDR1 is MNHNY, CDR2 SVGAGI, per germline (reference sequence). The CDR3 is 16 residues long. CDR3 DNA: TGTGCCAGCAGTGGACACAGGGGGAGGTCCAATCAGCCCCAGCATTTT. Translated: CASSGHRGRSNQPQHF.

The rearrangement links TRBV7-2 to TRBJ2-7; unclear D gene. This CDR3 has 13 residues. V lost 3 bases to trimming and J lost 0 bases, with 6 bases between them. Per the germline V gene, CDR1 is SGHTA and CDR2 is FQGNSA. The CDR3, as DNA: TGTGCCAGCAGCTTCTACCCCTCCTACGAGCAGTACTTC. As protein: CASSFYPSYEQYF. Filled out from reference TRBV7-2 and TRBJ2-7, the complete variable domain reads GAGVSQSPSNKVTEKGKDVELRCDPISGHTALYWYRQSLGQGLEFLIYFQGNSAPDKSGLPSDRFSAERTGGSVSTLTIQRTQQEDSAVYLCASSFYPSYEQYFGPGTRLTVT.

The rearrangement links TRBV18 to TRBJ1-1; D possibly corresponds to TRBD1 (5 bases). Per germline, CDR1 KGHSH and CDR2 LQKENI. V lost 1 base to trimming and J lost 0 bases, with 21 bases between them. The CDR3 extends over 19 amino acids. CDR3 DNA sequence: TGTGCCAGCTCACCACATAGTATAGGGACTTTCTTCATGAACACTGAAGCTTTCTTT. Translating gives CASSPHSIGTFFMNTEAFF.

V usage is TRBV6-5 and J usage is TRBJ2-1; D perhaps matches TRBD2 (6 bases). V dropped 2 bases and J dropped 4 bases, with 12 bases sitting between them. This CDR3 has 15 amino acids. Germline-derived CDR1 and CDR2 are MNHEY and SVGAGI. The DNA for the CDR3 is TGTGCCAGCAGTTACACGGGAGTCGGGTACAATGAGCAGTTCTTC. Translated: CASSYTGVGYNEQFF.